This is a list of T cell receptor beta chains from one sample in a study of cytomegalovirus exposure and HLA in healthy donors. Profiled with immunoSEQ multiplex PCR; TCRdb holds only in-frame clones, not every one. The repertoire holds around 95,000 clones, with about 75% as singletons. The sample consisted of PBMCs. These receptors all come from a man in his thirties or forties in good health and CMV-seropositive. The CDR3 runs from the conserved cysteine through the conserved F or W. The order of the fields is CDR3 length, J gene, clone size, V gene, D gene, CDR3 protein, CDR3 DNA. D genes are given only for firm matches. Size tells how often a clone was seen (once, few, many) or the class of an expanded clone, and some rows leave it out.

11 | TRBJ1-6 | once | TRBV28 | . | CASSLNSPLHF | TGTGCCAGCAGCCTTAATTCACCCCTCCACTTT
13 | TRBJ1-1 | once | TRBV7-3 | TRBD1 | CASSLIQGIEAFF | TGTGCCAGCAGCTTAATACAGGGGATTGAAGCTTTCTTT
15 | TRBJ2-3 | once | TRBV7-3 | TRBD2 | CASSIGTSGSDTQYF | TGTGCCAGCAGCATTGGGACTAGCGGGTCAGATACGCAGTATTTT
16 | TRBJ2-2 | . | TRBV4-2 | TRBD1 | CASSPGQGPQSGELFF | TGTGCCAGCAGCCCTGGACAGGGCCCTCAGAGCGGGGAGCTGTTTTTT
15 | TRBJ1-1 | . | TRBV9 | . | CASSVDPGGNTEAFF | TGTGCCAGCAGCGTAGATCCGGGAGGGAACACTGAAGCTTTCTTT
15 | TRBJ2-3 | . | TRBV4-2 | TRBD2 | CASSQASGESDTQYF | TGTGCCAGCAGCCAAGCTAGCGGGGAATCGGATACGCAGTATTTT
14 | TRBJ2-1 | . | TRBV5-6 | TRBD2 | CATSGLAGLNEQFF | TGTGCCACCTCGGGACTAGCGGGCCTGAATGAGCAGTTCTTC
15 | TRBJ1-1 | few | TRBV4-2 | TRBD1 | CASSQGTGGYTEAFF | TGTGCCAGCAGCCAAGGGACAGGGGGTTACACTGAAGCTTTCTTT
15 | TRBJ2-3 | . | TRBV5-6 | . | CASQLGVSAADTQYF | TGTGCCTCCCAGCTAGGGGTCAGCGCCGCAGATACGCAGTATTTT
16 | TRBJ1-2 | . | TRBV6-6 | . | CASSSSGDLFWYGYTF | TGTGCCAGCAGTTCCTCAGGGGATCTTTTTTGGTATGGCTACACCTTC
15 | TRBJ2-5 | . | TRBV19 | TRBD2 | CASSGGGGPQETQYF | TGTGCCAGTAGTGGCGGCGGGGGGCCCCAAGAGACCCAGTACTTC
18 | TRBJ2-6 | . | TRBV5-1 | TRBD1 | CASSSDRGRFSGANVLTF | TGCGCCAGCAGCTCGGACAGGGGGCGATTCTCTGGGGCCAACGTCCTGACTTTC
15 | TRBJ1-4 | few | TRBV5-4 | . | CASRSQVSPNEKLFF | TGTGCCAGCAGGTCCCAGGTTTCGCCTAATGAAAAACTGTTTTTT
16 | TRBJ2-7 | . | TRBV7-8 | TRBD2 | CASSLGLAGGSNGQYF | TGTGCCAGCAGCTTAGGACTAGCGGGGGGATCCAATGGCCAGTACTTC
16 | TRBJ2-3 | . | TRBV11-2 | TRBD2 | CASSEGPGGLGDTQYF | TGTGCCAGCAGCGAGGGGCCGGGGGGGCTGGGAGATACGCAGTATTTT
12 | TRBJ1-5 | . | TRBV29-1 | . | CSVGDNEQPQHF | TGCAGCGTTGGTGACAACGAACAGCCCCAGCATTTT
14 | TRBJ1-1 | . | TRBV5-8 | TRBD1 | CASSGRTGPTEAFF | TGTGCCAGCAGCGGGAGGACAGGCCCCACTGAAGCTTTCTTT
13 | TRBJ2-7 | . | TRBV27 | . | CASSLQTQGQQYF | TGTGCCAGCAGTTTACAAACCCAGGGTCAGCAGTACTTC
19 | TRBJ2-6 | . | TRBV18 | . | CASSPGAGWSLSGANVLTF | TGTGCCAGCTCACCAGGGGCAGGATGGTCGTTGTCTGGGGCCAACGTCCTGACTTTC
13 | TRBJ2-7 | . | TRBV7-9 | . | CASRGGEPYEQYF | TGTGCCAGCAGAGGGGGGGAGCCCTACGAGCAGTACTTC
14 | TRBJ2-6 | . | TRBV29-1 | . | CSVVFTPGANVLTF | TGCAGCGTTGTCTTTACTCCTGGGGCCAACGTCCTGACTTTC
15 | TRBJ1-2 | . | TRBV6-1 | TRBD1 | CASKPEGARDYGYTF | TGTGCCAGCAAACCAGAGGGGGCTAGGGACTATGGCTACACCTTC
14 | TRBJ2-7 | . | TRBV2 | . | CASSEASTVDEQYF | TGTGCCAGCAGTGAAGCGTCCACCGTAGACGAGCAGTACTTC
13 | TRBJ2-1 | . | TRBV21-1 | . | CASSPPLRDRQFF | TGTGCCAGCAGCCCTCCCCTCCGGGACAGGCAGTTCTTC
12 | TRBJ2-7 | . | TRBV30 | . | CAWTGGTYEQYF | TGTGCCTGGACAGGGGGGACCTACGAGCAGTACTTC
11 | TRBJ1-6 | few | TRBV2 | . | CASSSNSPLHF | TGTGCCAGCAGTTCAAATTCACCCCTCCACTTT
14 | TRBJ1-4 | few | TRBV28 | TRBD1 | CASRTGTAGEKLFF | TGTGCCAGCAGGACCGGGACAGCTGGTGAAAAACTGTTTTTT
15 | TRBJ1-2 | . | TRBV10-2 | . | CASSESTTGPYGYTF | TGCGCCAGCAGTGAGTCGACAACAGGACCCTATGGCTACACCTTC
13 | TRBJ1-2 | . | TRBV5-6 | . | CASTGEENYGYTF | TGTGCCAGCACCGGGGAGGAAAACTATGGCTACACCTTC
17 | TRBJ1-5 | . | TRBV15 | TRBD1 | CATSKDRGRRGNQPQHF | TGTGCCACCAGCAAGGACAGGGGGCGGCGGGGAAATCAGCCCCAGCATTTT
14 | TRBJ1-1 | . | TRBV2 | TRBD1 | CASNPQGAAGEAFF | TGTGCCAGCAATCCCCAGGGGGCGGCTGGTGAAGCTTTCTTT
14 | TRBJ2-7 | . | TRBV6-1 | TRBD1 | CASEGQRSSYEQYF | TGTGCCAGCGAGGGACAGCGGAGCTCCTACGAGCAGTACTTC
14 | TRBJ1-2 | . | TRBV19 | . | CASRPTDKNYGYTF | TGTGCCAGTAGACCCACGGACAAGAACTATGGCTACACCTTC
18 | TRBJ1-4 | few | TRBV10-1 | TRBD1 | CASSEKGALLFPNEKLFF | TGCGCCAGCAGTGAGAAGGGGGCCCTACTTTTCCCTAATGAAAAACTGTTTTTT
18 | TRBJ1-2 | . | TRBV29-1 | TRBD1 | CSVYQFTAPGQGWFGYTF | TGCAGCGTTTATCAATTCACCGCTCCGGGACAGGGATGGTTTGGCTACACCTTC
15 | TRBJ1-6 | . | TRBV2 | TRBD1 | CASREWDSSNSPLHF | TGTGCCAGCAGGGAATGGGACAGCTCCAATTCACCCCTCCACTTT
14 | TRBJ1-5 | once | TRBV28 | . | CASSLSLVAGSQHF | TGTGCCAGCAGTTTATCGTTAGTGGCGGGATCCCAGCATTTT
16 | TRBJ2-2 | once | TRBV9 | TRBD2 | CASSVGGTIATGELFF | TGTGCCAGCAGCGTAGGCGGGACTATAGCCACCGGGGAGCTGTTTTTT
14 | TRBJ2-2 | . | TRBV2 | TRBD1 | CARGTGANTGELFF | TGTGCCAGAGGGACAGGGGCGAACACCGGGGAGCTGTTTTTT
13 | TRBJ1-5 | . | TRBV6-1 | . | CASSVVVVQPQHF | TGTGCCAGCAGTGTCGTAGTCGTGCAGCCCCAGCATTTT
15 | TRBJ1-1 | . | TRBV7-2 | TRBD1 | CASSLRQGRGTEAFF | TGTGCCAGCAGCTTAAGACAGGGACGGGGCACTGAAGCTTTCTTT
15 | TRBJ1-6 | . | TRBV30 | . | CAWRTGNSYNSPLHF | TGTGCCTGGAGAACGGGGAACTCCTATAATTCACCCCTCCACTTT
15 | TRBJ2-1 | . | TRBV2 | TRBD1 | CASSGAGTGDNEQFF | TGTGCCAGCAGTGGAGCCGGGACAGGGGACAATGAGCAGTTCTTC
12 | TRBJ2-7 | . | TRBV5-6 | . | CASSVTGYEQYF | TGTGCCAGCAGCGTAACAGGGTACGAGCAGTACTTC
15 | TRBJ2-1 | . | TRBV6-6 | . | CASSISGRVGDEQFF | TGTGCCAGCAGTATAAGCGGGCGTGTCGGCGATGAGCAGTTCTTC
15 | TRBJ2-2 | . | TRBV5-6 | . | CASSQSGYDTGELFF | TGTGCCAGCAGTCAATCAGGGTACGACACCGGGGAGCTGTTTTTT
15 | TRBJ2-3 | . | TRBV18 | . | CASSPFGGTTDTQYF | TGTGCCAGCTCACCATTTGGCGGGACCACAGATACGCAGTATTTT
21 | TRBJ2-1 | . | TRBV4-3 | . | CASSQDQGRSQGLSSYNEQFF | TGCGCCAGCAGCCAAGATCAGGGAAGGTCCCAGGGCCTTAGCTCCTACAATGAGCAGTTCTTC